This TCR beta chain originates from a study of beta chain features in type 1 diabetes. This CDR3 is built from 16 residues. The V gene lost 1 base and the J gene lost 2 bases, with 13 bases spanning the gap. Looked up from germline, CDR1 is KGHSH and CDR2 is LQKENI. A word on this clone: Its specificity is not known.

Findings and caveats of the study: Shortening of TCRB CDR3s, moderate but significant, appeared in all four CD4+ subsets of Type 1 diabetes patients. More deletions and fewer insertions at VDJ junctions were found in patients with type 1 diabetes. Sampled from patients, naive, central memory and Treg TCRB repertoires appeared more similar than those sampled from healthy donors. Any PCR bias toward short templates would affect both groups alike.

CD45RO/CCR7/CD25/CD127/CD95/CD27 staining was used to isolate CD4+ naive, central memory, regulatory and stem cell-like memory cells by sorting. Isolated RNA was reverse transcribed in full, so expressed TCRB transcripts were sequenced. Generated by immunoSEQ multiplex PCR, the TCRdb table keeps only in-frame clones and is missing some. This sample has more than 300,000 clones; around 13% occur once, and the top ten carry 0.0095% to 0.011%. Material for sequencing was naive CD4+ T cells from blood. The genes are TRBV18 and TRBJ2-3; possible D gene TRBD2, 5 bases. This sequence was found in a woman between 18 and 29 years old with type 1 diabetes. CDR3 sequence: CASSPQERLNTDTQYF. DNA of the CDR3: TGTGCCAGCTCACCACAGGAGCGGCTAAACACAGATACGCAGTATTTT.